This T cell receptor beta chain was recovered during a study of blood T cell repertoires in COVID-19. Overall study: In each case, the material was cDNA or gDNA derived from T cells, B-cell-depleted T cells, or PBMCs.

CDR1 and CDR2 from the germline V gene are SGHDT and YYEEEE. With 0 bases removed from V and 0 bases from J, the gap between germline ends came to 16 bases. CDR3 length: 19 residues. Profiling relied on immunoSEQ multiplex PCR, and the TCRdb table lists in-frame clones only, not all of them. This table has about 150,000 clones, 70% to 90% appearing once. Sample: peripheral blood. The chain couples TRBV5-6 to TRBJ1-6; D not resolved. This TCR derives from a woman in her 70s with acute or convalescent COVID-19. The CDR3 DNA reads TGTGCCAGCAGCTTGGTTTCCAGGAATCTTAGCTCCTATAATTCACCCCTCCACTTT. This sequence encodes CASSLVSRNLSSYNSPLHF.